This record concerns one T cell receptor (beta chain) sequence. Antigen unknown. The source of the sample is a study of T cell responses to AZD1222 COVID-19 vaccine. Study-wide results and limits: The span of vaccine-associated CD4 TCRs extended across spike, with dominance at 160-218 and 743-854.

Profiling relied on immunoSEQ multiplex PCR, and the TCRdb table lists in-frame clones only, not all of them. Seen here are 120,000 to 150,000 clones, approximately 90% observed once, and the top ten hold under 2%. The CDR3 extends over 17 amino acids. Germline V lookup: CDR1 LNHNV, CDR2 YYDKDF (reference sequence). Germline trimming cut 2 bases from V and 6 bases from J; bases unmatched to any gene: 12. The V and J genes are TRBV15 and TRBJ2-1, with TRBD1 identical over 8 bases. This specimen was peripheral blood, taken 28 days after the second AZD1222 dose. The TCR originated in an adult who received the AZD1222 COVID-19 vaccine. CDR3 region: CATSRFPGQALGNEQFF. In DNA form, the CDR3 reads TGTGCCACCAGCAGATTCCCGGGACAGGCTTTAGGCAATGAGCAGTTCTTC.